This passage covers 28 T cell receptor beta chains from one sample sequenced in a study of blood T cell repertoires in COVID-19 (dated by TCRdb to 2018 to 2021). Libraries came from the immunoSEQ multiplex PCR assay. TCRdb stores this immuneACCESS table with in-frame sequences only. Part of the clones is absent; in the studies checked, under half of the shortfall reflects unresolved V genes, and no reason is known for the rest. The sample contains around 100,000 clones, 85% to 90% of them found a single time. The ten biggest clones cover around 32% of the sample. Sequencing was performed on peripheral blood. Receptors originate from a woman aged 80 or over with acute or convalescent COVID-19.

The chain joins TRBV7-9 to TRBJ2-2; TRBD2 matches 7 bases. CDR3 length: 15 residues. Germline V lookup: CDR1 SEHNR, CDR2 FQNEAQ (reference sequence). Trimming cost V 5 bases and J 7 bases; bases outside gene matches: 10. CDR3 coding DNA: TGTGCCAGCAGCGCGCCTACTACGGGGGGCGGGGAGCTGTTTTTT. It yields the protein CASSAPTTGGGELFF.

The sample holds a few counts of this clone. The rearrangement joins TRBV5-1 to TRBJ1-4, with 9 bases fitting TRBD1. The J segment lost 7 bases and the V segment lost 3 bases, leaving 4 bases of the junction unmatched. Looked up from germline, CDR1 is SGHRS and CDR2 is YFSETQ. The CDR3 consists of 14 residues. The CDR3 DNA follows: TGCGCCAGCAGCTCTACAGGGGGCGTTGAAAAACTGTTTTTT. Protein product: CASSSTGGVEKLFF.

The chain is built from TRBV28 and TRBJ1-1; 9 bases align to TRBD1. The V gene's germline CDR1 is MDHEN and CDR2 SYDVKM. There are 13 residues in the CDR3. J lost 5 bases, V lost 3 bases, and 1 base had no gene match. CDR3 loop: CASSFDRGTEAFF. The CDR3 nucleotides read TGTGCCAGCAGTTTCGACAGGGGGACTGAAGCTTTCTTT.

The chain is built from TRBV4-3 and TRBJ2-3; the D is unclear. Trimming stripped 1 base from V and 0 bases from J, with 14 bases between. The CDR3 extends over 17 amino acids. CDR1 is LGHNA and CDR2 is YSLEER in the germline V gene. CDR3 region: CASSQAGAIMSTDTQYF. The CDR3, as DNA: TGCGCCAGCAGCCAAGCGGGTGCCATTATGAGCACAGATACGCAGTATTTT.

The chain uses TRBV28 and TRBJ1-4; no clear D. Deletions cut 5 bases from V and 9 bases from J, with 10 bases between. Looked up from germline, CDR1 is MDHEN and CDR2 is SYDVKM. The CDR3 consists of 12 residues. In DNA, the CDR3 is TGTGCCAGCAGTACCCCCAGTAAAAAACTGTTTTTT. This gives the protein CASSTPSKKLFF.

The chain combines TRBV7-9 with TRBJ1-1; 7 bases match TRBD1. The V gene's germline CDR1 is SEHNR and CDR2 FQNEAQ (reference sequence). This CDR3 comprises 16 residues. V was pared by 5 bases and J by 1 base, with 10 bases of the junction left unmatched. CDR3 bases: TGTGCCAGCAGCCGAAGTCCAGGGGGAGAGAACACTGAAGCTTTCTTT. As protein: CASSRSPGGENTEAFF.

The J gene is TRBJ2-5, the V gene TRBV7-2; D may be TRBD2 (6 bases). Germline values: CDR1 SGHTA, CDR2 FQGNSA. V was trimmed by 5 bases and J by 5 bases, leaving 18 bases between them. The length of the CDR3 is 15 residues. The CDR3 here is CASSLGTRTRETQYF. Here the CDR3 DNA reads TGTGCCAGCAGCCTCGGGACTCGGACCAGGGAGACCCAGTACTTC.

This clone was counted a single time. The genes are TRBV4-3 and TRBJ1-4; the D is unclear. Trimming left V 0 bases short and J 7 bases short, with 18 bases between. The germline V gene has CDR1 LGHNA and CDR2 YSLEER. The CDR3 length is 17 residues. The CDR3 nucleotides read TGCGCCAGCAGCCAAGATCTTTCGACGGGATTGGTTGAAAAACTGTTTTTT. Its protein is CASSQDLSTGLVEKLFF.

The chain has TRBV7-6 and TRBJ1-1; weak D call: TRBD1 (5 bases). Trimming pared 6 bases from V and 3 bases from J, leaving 8 bases between. This CDR3 comprises 12 residues. The germline V gene has CDR1 SGHVS and CDR2 FNYEAQ. CDR3 nucleotides: TGTGCCAGCAGAGGGGTGGACACTGAAGCTTTCTTT. This encodes CASRGVDTEAFF. Combining the CDR3 with reference TRBV7-6 and TRBJ1-1 gives the whole variable domain GAGVSQSPRYKVTKRGQDVALRCDPISGHVSLYWYRQALGQGPEFLTYFNYEAQQDKSGLPNDRFSAERPEGSISTLTIQRTEQRDSAMYRCASRGVDTEAFFGQGTRLTVV.

This sequence joins TRBV28 and TRBJ1-2; 10 bases align to TRBD1. CDR1 and CDR2 from the germline V gene are MDHEN and SYDVKM. CDR3 length equals 14 residues. The trim removed 7 bases at V and 3 bases at J, leaving 5 bases unmatched. The CDR3 DNA is TGTGCCAGCAACGACAGGGGGCATTACTATGGCTACACCTTC. Translation: CASNDRGHYYGYTF.

This clone was observed once. This chain connects TRBV7-7 to TRBJ2-1, with D perhaps matching TRBD2 (6 bases). V shed 5 bases and J shed 8 bases, with 19 bases lying between them. The CDR3 consists of 15 residues. Germline V gene data show CDR1 as SSHAT and CDR2 as FNYEAQ (reference sequence). Written as DNA, the CDR3 is TGTGCCAGCAGCGCCCGACTAGGAAGGGGCCATGAGCAGTTCTTC. As protein: CASSARLGRGHEQFF. The variable domain in full, with the rest retrieved from reference TRBV7-7 and TRBJ2-1, is GAGVSQSPRYKVTKRGQDVTLRCDPISSHATLYWYQQALGQGPEFLTYFNYEAQPDKSGLPSDRFSAERPEGSISTLTIQRTEQRDSAMYRCASSARLGRGHEQFFGPGTRLTVL.

The chain recombines TRBV18 with TRBJ1-2; D is undetermined. The CDR3 spans 13 residues. Germline CDR1 and CDR2: KGHSH and LQKENI. Trimming pared 6 bases from V and 7 bases from J, leaving 15 bases between. CDR3 bases: TGTGCCAGCTCTAAGCGTCCGAAAGGTGGCTACACCTTC. Translating gives CASSKRPKGGYTF. The whole variable domain, remainder taken from reference TRBV18 and TRBJ1-2, is NAGVMQNPRHLVRRRGQEARLRCSPMKGHSHVYWYRQLPEEGLKFMVYLQKENIIDESGMPKERFSAEFPKEGPSILRIQQVVRGDSAAYFCASSKRPKGGYTFGSGTRLTVV.

CDR3 sequence: CASSIRTGSTGELFF. CDR3 nucleotides: TGTGCCAGCAGCATAAGGACAGGATCGACCGGGGAGCTGTTTTTT. This sequence joins TRBV7-2 and TRBJ2-2, with 7 positions matching TRBD1. The germline CDR1 and CDR2 sequences are SGHTA and FQGNSA. The V segment lost 5 bases and the J segment 5 bases; nucleotides outside the gene matches: 8. This CDR3 spans 15 amino acids.

V and J are TRBV7-2 and TRBJ1-1; the D is unclear. Per the germline V gene, CDR1 is SGHTA and CDR2 is FQGNSA. With 5 bases removed from V and 0 bases from J, the gap between germline ends came to 7 bases. This CDR3 is 13 amino acids long. This CDR3 is CASSQFMNTEAFF. CDR3 nucleotide sequence: TGTGCCAGCAGCCAGTTCATGAACACTGAAGCTTTCTTT.

The chain uses TRBV28 and TRBJ2-2; TRBD1 might be the D (6 bases). Germline loops: CDR1 MDHEN, CDR2 SYDVKM. V was shortened by 6 bases and J by 4 bases, with 12 bases between the two germline ends. This CDR3 has 14 residues. CDR3 nucleotide sequence: TGTGCCAGCAGCCCAGAAGGGGGCACCGGGGAGCTGTTTTTT. It codes for CASSPEGGTGELFF.

The V gene is TRBV27, the J gene TRBJ2-7; no clear D. There are 18 residues in the CDR3. Germline V gene sequence: CDR1 MNHEY, CDR2 SMNVEV (reference sequence). The ends were cut back, 3 bases at V and 0 bases at J, with 21 bases in the middle. CDR3 DNA sequence: TGTGCCAGCAGTTTTTCGACCGATTTCGGCAGGCGCTCCTACGAGCAGTACTTC. Translation gives CASSFSTDFGRRSYEQYF.

This CDR3 is CASRKQRTGGRIDTQYF. In nucleotides, the CDR3 is TGTGCCAGCAGGAAACAGCGGACAGGGGGCAGGATAGATACGCAGTATTTT. The rearrangement links TRBV28 to TRBJ2-3; TRBD1 aligns across 11 bases. Germline lookup yields CDR1 MDHEN and CDR2 SYDVKM. This CDR3 spans 17 amino acids. J gave up 5 bases and V 6 bases, and 13 bases lay outside the gene matches.

The V and J genes are TRBV7-8 and TRBJ1-6; 10 nucleotides line up with TRBD1. The germline gives CDR1 SGHVS, CDR2 FQNEAQ. This CDR3 has 15 amino acids. Germline trimming cut 5 bases from V and 4 bases from J; bases unmatched to any gene: 2. CDR3 in DNA: TGTGCCAGCAGCCCGGGACAGGGGTATAATTCACCCCTCCACTTT. Its protein product is CASSPGQGYNSPLHF.

The chain uses TRBV14 and TRBJ2-7, with D unresolved. The V gene lost 0 bases and the J gene lost 10 bases, with 10 bases spanning the gap. In germline, CDR1 is SGHDN, CDR2 FVKESK. CDR3 size: 12 residues. The CDR3 spells CASSQEGRVQYF. CDR3 sequence (DNA): TGTGCCAGCAGCCAAGAGGGTCGGGTTCAGTACTTC. The complete variable domain, with remaining parts taken from reference TRBV14 and TRBJ2-7, reads EAGVTQFPSHSVIEKGQTVTLRCDPISGHDNLYWYRRVMGKEIKFLLHFVKESKQDESGMPNNRFLAERTGGTYSTLKVQPAELEDSGVYFCASSQEGRVQYFGPGTRLTVT.

The chain has TRBV7-2 and TRBJ2-1, with 7 bases that match TRBD2. The CDR3 length is 15 residues. The V gene end was trimmed by 5 bases and the J gene end by 0 bases; junction bases not matched to a gene: 4. Germline V lookup: CDR1 SGHTA, CDR2 FQGNSA. In DNA form, the CDR3 reads TGTGCCAGCAGCGCGCGGGGGAGCTCCTACAATGAGCAGTTCTTC. Translating gives CASSARGSSYNEQFF.

As for this clone: Other DNA sequences in the same sample also yield this CDR3. This rearrangement joins TRBV5-1 to TRBJ2-2; maybe TRBD1 (5 bases). The CDR3 extends over 14 amino acids. The V end was cut by 4 bases, the J end by 3 bases, with 10 bases between. Germline V gives CDR1 SGHRS, CDR2 YFSETQ. In DNA, the CDR3 is TGCGCCAGCAGCGTAACAGGAGACACCGGGGAGCTGTTTTTT. Protein product: CASSVTGDTGELFF.

CDR3 in DNA: TGTGCCATCAGTGACTACAGGGAAGACTACGAGCAGTACTTC. Translated: CAISDYREDYEQYF. The chain joins TRBV10-3 to TRBJ2-7, with D tentatively TRBD1 (6 bases). CDR3 length: 14 residues. V was pared by 3 bases and J by 3 bases, with 12 bases between. Germline CDR1 and CDR2: ENHRY and SYGVKD.

The V gene is TRBV28, the J gene TRBJ1-1; TRBD1 agrees at 9 bases. The CDR3 totals 14 residues. In germline, CDR1 is MDHEN, CDR2 SYDVKM. With V trimmed by 7 bases and J by 6 bases, 9 bases remained unmatched. CDR3 region: CASTPGDRVSEAFF. The CDR3 nucleotides are TGTGCCAGCACCCCGGGGGACAGGGTTTCTGAAGCTTTCTTT. Variable domain in full (rest from reference TRBV28 and TRBJ1-1): DVKVTQSSRYLVKRTGEKVFLECVQDMDHENMFWYRQDPGLGLRLIYFSYDVKMKEKGDIPEGYSVSREKKERFSLILESASTNQTSMYLCASTPGDRVSEAFFGQGTRLTVV.

This rearrangement joins TRBV9 to TRBJ1-4; 9 nucleotides line up with TRBD1. Germline CDR1 is SGDLS and CDR2 is YYNGEE. The CDR3 has 15 amino acids. The junction had 8 bases not matched to a gene; V was cut back by 6 bases and J by 5 bases. The chain's CDR3 is CASNRRGQGNEKLFF. The DNA of the CDR3 is TGTGCCAGCAACAGGAGGGGACAGGGAAATGAAAAACTGTTTTTT. The full variable domain, completed using reference TRBV9 and TRBJ1-4, is DSGVTQTPKHLITATGQRVTLRCSPRSGDLSVYWYQQSLDQGLQFLIQYYNGEERAKGNILERFSAQQFPDLHSELNLSSLELGDSALYFCASNRRGQGNEKLFFGSGTQLSVL.

This sequence joins TRBV2 and TRBJ1-2; 10 nucleotides match TRBD1. Germline trimming cut 6 bases from V and 5 bases from J; bases unmatched to any gene: 9. This CDR3 comprises 15 residues. Looked up from germline, CDR1 is SNHLY and CDR2 is FYNNEI. CDR3 in DNA: TGTGCCAGCAGGGATCCCGGGACAGGGGCTTATGGCTACACCTTC. Translation gives CASRDPGTGAYGYTF.

The V and J genes are TRBV7-2 and TRBJ1-2; D not certain. Germline values: CDR1 SGHTA, CDR2 FQGNSA. V was pared by 1 base and J by 2 bases, with 8 bases between. This CDR3 is 14 amino acids long. For the CDR3, the DNA is TGTGCCAGCAGCTTAGTGGGCCAGAACTATGGCTACACCTTC. It is translated as CASSLVGQNYGYTF.

CDR3 bases: TGTGCCAGCAGCTTATTAGGGAGCTCTGGAAACACCATATATTTT. Protein: CASSLLGSSGNTIYF. The V call is TRBV11-2, the J call TRBJ1-3; D gene unclear. Germline CDR1 SGHAT, CDR2 FQNNGV. Trimming took off 2 bases at V and 0 bases at J, with 8 bases between the two ends. This CDR3 is 15 amino acids long.

This chain connects TRBV3-1 (or the pseudogene TRBV3-2) to TRBJ2-1, with 10 bases identical to TRBD2. Looked up from germline, CDR1 is LGHDT and CDR2 is YNNKEL (reference sequence). This CDR3 spans 15 amino acids. Trimming at V came to 1 base and at J to 5 bases, leaving 2 bases not matched to a gene. CDR3 DNA sequence: TGTGCCAGCAGCCAAGGGACTAGCGGAAACAATGAGCAGTTCTTC. Translation gives CASSQGTSGNNEQFF.